One and the same sample provided the 9 T cell receptor beta chains below, sequenced in a study of T cells in Graves' hyperthyroidism and ophthalmopathy. The TCR beta CDR3 regions underwent amplification using RNA transcripts as the source. Initially, a first-round RT-PCR of the TCR CDR3 employed the HTBI primer set. TCRdb analysed the multiplex PCR reads with MiXCR anew, one entry per CDR3 protein. This sample has some 570,000 distinct CDR3 sequences, with 17% found just once. Sequenced material: blood. These receptors were obtained from a woman younger than 35 with Graves' ophthalmopathy.

A note on this clonotype: Since a much larger clone is just one base distant, this may be a read error. The chain recombines TRBV28 with TRBJ2-7, with a weak D call TRBD2 (5 bases). V gave up 5 bases and J gave up 0 bases, with 17 bases separating them. Germline V gene data show CDR1 as MDHEN and CDR2 as SYDVKM. The CDR3 spans 16 residues. The CDR3 nucleotides are TGTGCCAGCAGTGGGGTTGGTACCGGGAACTCCTACGAGCAGTACTTC. This gives the protein CASSGVGTGNSYEQYF.

This clonotype was observed many times. The chain uses TRBV6-6 and TRBJ2-1; D gene uncertain. V was clipped by 0 bases and J by 0 bases, with 9 bases between them. Germline assignment: CDR1 MNHNY and CDR2 SVGAGI (reference sequence). This CDR3 region has 16 residues. CDR3 sequence: CASSYSSSASYNEQFF. CDR3 sequence (DNA): TGTGCCAGCAGTTACTCCAGTTCTGCCTCCTACAATGAGCAGTTCTTC.

The J gene is TRBJ2-1, the V gene TRBV20-1, with 8 bases aligning to TRBD2. J was trimmed by 7 bases and V by 0 bases; bases with no gene match: 11. Germline-derived CDR1 and CDR2 are DFQATT and SNEGSKA (reference sequence). The CDR3 totals 16 residues. Here the CDR3 DNA reads TGCAGTGCTAGAGATCCGGGGGCGGGGGGAGGAAATGAGCAGTTCTTC. Translating gives CSARDPGAGGGNEQFF.

This clonotype was found many times. The chain joins TRBV18 to TRBJ2-7, with 9 bases that match TRBD1. The J segment lost 4 bases and the V segment lost 6 bases, leaving 10 bases of the junction unmatched. This CDR3 has 15 amino acids. Germline lookup yields CDR1 KGHSH and CDR2 LQKENI. CDR3 protein: CASSDRQGGVYEQYF. The CDR3 coding sequence is TGTGCCAGCTCCGATCGACAGGGGGGGGTTTACGAGCAGTACTTC.

Turning to this clonotype: This may be a read error, as it is one base from a much larger clone. The chain is built from TRBV7-2 and TRBJ2-3; 7 nucleotides line up with TRBD2. CDR1 SGHTA and CDR2 FQGNSA come from the germline V gene. The CDR3 is 15 amino acids. V was pared by 4 bases and J by 2 bases, with 6 bases of the junction left unmatched. The CDR3 loop reads CASSSDREDTDTQYF. The CDR3 DNA follows: TGTGCCAGCAGCTCCGATCGGGAGGACACAGATACGCAGTATTTT.

This clonotype has more than one count but fewer than ten. This chain connects TRBV15 to TRBJ2-1, with D perhaps matching TRBD1 (6 bases). The germline CDR1 and CDR2 sequences are LNHNV and YYDKDF (reference sequence). Between the trimmed V and J ends, which lost 0 bases and 4 bases, there was a span of 13 bases. The CDR3 spans 16 residues. CDR3 DNA sequence: TGTGCCACCAGCAGAGAACCGGGACAAATATACAATGAGCAGTTCTTC. It is translated as CATSREPGQIYNEQFF. Supplemented by reference TRBV15 and TRBJ2-1, the full variable domain reads DAMVIQNPRYQVTQFGKPVTLSCSQTLNHNVMYWYQQKSSQAPKLLFHYYDKDFNNEADTPDNFQSRRPNTSFCFLDIRSPGLGDTAMYLCATSREPGQIYNEQFFGPGTRLTVL.

This clonotype was picked up one time. The rearrangement joins TRBV6-1 to TRBJ2-1, with 14 positions matching TRBD2. Trimming removed 5 bases from V and 8 bases from J; junction bases left unmatched: 5. CDR1 is MNHNS and CDR2 is SASEGT in the germline V gene. The CDR3 contains 15 residues. The CDR3 is CASSRLAGGPDEQFF. DNA of the CDR3: TGTGCCAGCAGTCGACTAGCGGGGGGGCCGGATGAGCAGTTCTTC.

At least ten counts were recorded for this clonotype. This chain links TRBV30 with TRBJ2-5; 12 bases align to TRBD2. Germline-derived CDR1 and CDR2 are GTSNPN and SVGIG (reference sequence). After removal of 2 bases from V and 2 bases from J, the junction contained 9 bases not matched to a gene. The CDR3 covers 17 residues. The CDR3 DNA reads TGTGCCTGGAGTAAATCCTGGACTAGCGGGGCTCAAGAGACCCAGTACTTC. Its protein product is CAWSKSWTSGAQETQYF.

This chain links TRBV5-4 with TRBJ2-5; the D gene is possibly TRBD1 (6 bases). Trimming shortened V by 4 bases and J by 2 bases, and 21 bases separated the two germline ends. Germline CDR1 and CDR2: SGHNT and YYREEE (reference sequence). The CDR3 runs 17 residues. The CDR3 nucleotides read TGTGCCAGCAGCCGAACAGGGTACGCCAAAGGACAAGAGACCCAGTACTTC. Translation gives CASSRTGYAKGQETQYF.